The 9 T cell receptor beta chains presented below share a single source sample, sequenced in a study of T cell responses to AZD1222 COVID-19 vaccine. Data came from immunoSEQ multiplex PCR; TCRdb stores just in-frame clones and leaves some out. The table has 55,000 to 65,000 clones, 80% to 90% seen once. Sequenced material: peripheral blood, taken on day 0 of AZD1222 vaccination. The source of these receptors is an adult in good health.

The rearrangement joins TRBV3-1 (or the pseudogene TRBV3-2) to TRBJ1-2, with D possibly TRBD1 on 6 matching bases. V was cut by 4 bases and J by 7 bases, with 13 bases left in between. The CDR3 is 13 amino acids. Germline loops: CDR1 LGHDT, CDR2 YNNKEL (reference sequence). DNA for the CDR3: TGTGCCAGCAGCCGGGGCAGGGGCACTGGCTACACCTTC. Translated: CASSRGRGTGYTF.

The chain is built from TRBV6-5 and TRBJ1-1; D remains ambiguous. The germline V gene has CDR1 MNHEY and CDR2 SVGAGI. The CDR3 has 12 residues. Trimming removed 4 bases at V and 8 bases at J, with 11 bases between. The DNA for the CDR3 is TGTGCCAGCAGTTTTTTAGTCGTGGAAGCTTTCTTT. As protein: CASSFLVVEAFF.

This clone was seen a single time. The rearrangement joins TRBV30 to TRBJ1-3, with D unresolved. The V gene's germline CDR1 is GTSNPN and CDR2 SVGIG (reference sequence). The CDR3 is 12 residues long. V lost 4 bases and J lost 0, with 4 bases in between. CDR3 sequence (DNA): TGTGCCTGGAAAAACTCTGGAAACACCATATATTTT. It codes for CAWKNSGNTIYF.

The chain joins TRBV18 to TRBJ2-1; D gene uncertain. The germline V gene has CDR1 KGHSH and CDR2 LQKENI. The CDR3 spans 13 residues. Trimming removed 1 base at V and 7 bases at J, with 8 bases between. CDR3 loop: CASSPRQLNEQFF. CDR3 DNA sequence: TGTGCCAGCTCACCACGCCAGTTAAATGAGCAGTTCTTC.

Details on this clone: At the DNA level, this CDR3 is encoded by other sequences in the same sample as well. The V and J genes are TRBV9 and TRBJ1-6; D remains ambiguous. This CDR3 is 15 amino acids long. V was pared by 4 bases and J by 7 bases, with 15 bases between. CDR1 SGDLS and CDR2 YYNGEE come from the germline V gene. Here the CDR3 DNA reads TGTGCCAGCAGCCCCAGAGGGAATTTCAATTCACCCCTCCACTTT. Residues: CASSPRGNFNSPLHF.

This rearrangement joins TRBV7-9 to TRBJ1-2; D call uncertain. Between the trimmed V and J ends, which lost 5 bases and 8 bases, there was a span of 21 bases. Germline V gene sequence: CDR1 SEHNR, CDR2 FQNEAQ (reference sequence). The CDR3 loop spans 15 amino acids. The CDR3: CASSLLGSEVGGYTF. CDR3 DNA: TGTGCCAGCAGCCTACTTGGCTCAGAAGTGGGGGGCTACACCTTC.

This clone was seen more than once but under ten times. This chain connects TRBV7-9 to TRBJ2-7; 7 nucleotides line up with TRBD1. From germline, CDR1 is SEHNR and CDR2 FQNEAQ (reference sequence). This CDR3 spans 14 amino acids. The V and J ends lost 3 bases and 2 bases, in that order; junction bases with no gene match: 4. The CDR3 here is CASSFFDRAYEQYF. Here the CDR3 DNA reads TGTGCCAGCAGCTTTTTCGACAGGGCCTACGAGCAGTACTTC.

In this sample, this clone turned up once. This chain uses TRBV18 with TRBJ2-3, with 14 bases fitting TRBD2. After removal of 5 bases from V and 4 bases from J, the junction contained 2 bases not matched to a gene. There are 15 residues in the CDR3. Germline values: CDR1 KGHSH, CDR2 LQKENI. The CDR3 DNA follows: TGTGCCAGCTCAACGACTAGCGGGGGGGCAGATACGCAGTATTTT. Residues: CASSTTSGGADTQYF. The full variable domain, rest sourced from reference TRBV18 and TRBJ2-3, is NAGVMQNPRHLVRRRGQEARLRCSPMKGHSHVYWYRQLPEEGLKFMVYLQKENIIDESGMPKERFSAEFPKEGPSILRIQQVVRGDSAAYFCASSTTSGGADTQYFGPGTRLTVL.

CDR3 residues: CASSLPGTGYGYTF. The CDR3 nucleotides are TGTGCCAGCAGCTTGCCCGGGACAGGCTATGGCTACACCTTC. The V and J genes are TRBV5-6 and TRBJ1-2; 8 bases agree with TRBD1. Germline V gene sequence: CDR1 SGHDT, CDR2 YYEEEE. The CDR3 totals 14 residues. V lost 1 base and J lost 4; bases outside the gene matches: 3.